The 5 T cell receptor beta chains in this list originate from one sample, sequenced in a study of identical twins. One entry per CDR3 protein, called by TCRdb with MiXCR from the 5' RACE reads. The sample consists of hundreds of thousands of distinct CDR3 sequences, around 6% of them appearing once. The source material was naive T cells sorted from blood. Every receptor here comes from a man aged 18 to 30 in good health.

This clonotype appeared a few times. The DNA for the CDR3 is TGCGCCAGCAGCTTGGAGGGGTTATGGGAAGAGACCCAGTACTTC. It yields the protein CASSLEGLWEETQYF. The rearrangement links TRBV5-1 to TRBJ2-5; D might be TRBD1 (5 bases). Trimming left V 0 bases short and J 3 bases short, with 12 bases between. CDR3 length equals 15 residues. Germline values: CDR1 SGHRS, CDR2 YFSETQ.

Only a few counts were recorded for this clonotype. The rearrangement links TRBV2 to TRBJ2-5; the match to TRBD1 covers 8 bases. V lost 4 bases to trimming and J lost 4 bases; unmatched junction nucleotides: 14. This CDR3 region has 17 residues. Germline CDR1 and CDR2: SNHLY and FYNNEI. Here the CDR3 reads CASSAPGQGANRETQYF. In DNA form, the CDR3 reads TGTGCCAGCAGTGCCCCCGGGCAGGGGGCTAATCGAGAGACCCAGTACTTC.

This clonotype was seen many times. The chain couples TRBV7-2 to TRBJ2-3, with 7 bases lining up with TRBD1. The CDR3 contains 13 residues. J was trimmed by 7 bases and V by 2 bases; bases with no gene match: 3. From germline, CDR1 is SGHTA and CDR2 FQGNSA. The CDR3 region has the DNA TGTGCCAGCAGCTTATGGGACAGTCATACGCAGTATTTT. Encoded protein: CASSLWDSHTQYF.

In this sample, this clonotype turned up many times. The chain combines TRBV28 with TRBJ2-7; TRBD1 aligns across 9 bases. The junction had 2 bases not matched to a gene; V was cut back by 5 bases and J by 3 bases. Germline lookup yields CDR1 MDHEN and CDR2 SYDVKM. CDR3 length: 13 amino acids. The CDR3, as DNA: TGTGCCAGCAGTGCGGGACAGGGCTACGAGCAGTACTTC. Its translation: CASSAGQGYEQYF.

In this sample, this clonotype turned up many times. The chain is built from TRBV5-5 and TRBJ1-4; D possibly corresponds to TRBD1 (6 bases). Between the trimmed V and J ends, which lost 3 bases and 7 bases, there was a span of 22 bases. Germline assignment: CDR1 SGHKS and CDR2 YYEKEE (reference sequence). This CDR3 has 17 amino acids. The CDR3 protein is CASSSLAGGRGSEKLFF. The CDR3 DNA is TGTGCCAGCAGCTCCCTGGCGGGGGGGCGCGGTTCTGAAAAACTGTTTTTT.